This TCR beta chain comes out of a study of T cell responses to AZD1222 COVID-19 vaccine. The study's findings and limits: Spike as a whole was targeted by vaccine-associated CD4 TCRs, dominant at 160-218 and 743-854. It should be noted that donors were predominantly white British and more often female, and clonal diversity was possibly underestimated. Regions left unmutated in variants are reportedly the target of nearly half of spike-specific TCRs.

The data were produced by immunoSEQ multiplex PCR, yet TCRdb's version contains in-frame clones alone and is incomplete. The sample contains tens of thousands of clones, approximately 90% of which appear only once. A note on this clone: What it binds is unknown.

This CDR3 is built from 11 residues. V was pared by 3 bases and J by 2 bases, with 2 bases between. Germline assignment: CDR1 MNHNS and CDR2 SASEGT. The clonotype was recovered from an adult in good health. Material: peripheral blood, obtained on day 0 of AZD1222 vaccination. The genes are TRBV6-1 and TRBJ2-7; D not resolved. CDR3 sequence (DNA): TGTGCCAGCAGTGACACCTACGAGCAGTACTTC. This sequence encodes CASSDTYEQYF.